The source of this TCR beta chain is a study of blood T cell repertoires in COVID-19. About the study: Spain, Italy and the United States supplied samples that represented acute and convalescent COVID-19. T cells, B-cell-depleted T cells, or PBMCs provided the cDNA or gDNA that served as material.

Patients from Seattle were sampled longitudinally, starting during active infection. This clone occurred once. Original methodology: Counts of nucleated cells, estimated from reference gene primer amplification, were obtained. The data were produced by immunoSEQ multiplex PCR, yet TCRdb's version contains in-frame clones alone and is incomplete. V, J and clone size were drawn from that table, and D and trimming were deduced from the DNA. The sample yields roughly 170,000 clones, 85% to 90% seen once. CDR3 length: 13 amino acids. Germline CDR1 and CDR2: MGHRA and YSYEKL. Trimming took off 4 bases at V and 1 base at J, with 7 bases between the two ends.

The receptor's source is a woman aged 70-85 years with COVID-19, enrolled during active disease. Sequencing was performed on peripheral blood. V is TRBV4-1 and J is TRBJ1-1; D is unclear. Here the CDR3 DNA reads TGCGCCAGCAGCCTACAGAAGAACACTGAAGCTTTCTTT. Its translation: CASSLQKNTEAFF.